The following is a TCR beta chain sequence with its context. What it binds is not known. The sample comes from a study of blood T cells in healthy people across ages. As for the study in general: Researchers report that template switching captured about one barcoded beta molecule per two T cells. Findings of the study overall: It was held that diversity estimates obtained from one million T cells represented underestimates. PBMC samples, being unsorted, prevented any conclusive comparison of naive and antigen-experienced cells.

CDR3 length: 14 amino acids. CDR1 and CDR2 from the germline V gene are MNHNY and SVGAGI (reference sequence). Trimming cost V 6 bases and J 1 base, with 12 bases left between them. Then a second PCR, running about 6 to 11 cycles, was carried out with a sample-barcoded 5' primer and a J-beta primer mix. Sequencing yielded, for each sample, at least 2.5 million paired-end reads carrying CDR3. Via MiXCR, TCRdb re-called the 5' RACE reads, giving one row per CDR3 protein. The sample carries some 1.1 million distinct CDR3 sequences, about two fifths recorded once. The TCR originated in a man aged 18 to 29 in good health. V gene TRBV6-6 combines with J gene TRBJ1-1; D not resolved. The sequencing input was blood. DNA for the CDR3: TGTGCCAGCAGCCACCACGCCCCGAACACTGAAGCTTTCTTT. This translates into CASSHHAPNTEAFF.